The sequence of this T cell receptor beta chain was determined in a study of cytomegalovirus exposure and HLA in healthy donors. Background on the study: An earlier analysis identified 117 million unique TCR beta sequences in approximately 170 million T cells. Study observations and caveats: Later genetic work tied a missense DCLRE1C variant to beta-chain V and J trimming. Follow-up analysis seemed to connect common viral pathogens with several of the most significant clusters identified.

PCR involved 60 Vbeta and 13 Jbeta primers. Data came from immunoSEQ multiplex PCR; TCRdb stores just in-frame clones and leaves some out. The table has nearly 110,000 clones, 81% seen once. About this clone: What it binds is not known.

Germline assignment: CDR1 SEHNR and CDR2 FQNEAQ (reference sequence). The J segment lost 6 bases and the V segment lost 4 bases, leaving 7 bases of the junction unmatched. This CDR3 region has 14 residues. The rearrangement uses TRBV7-9 and TRBJ2-3, with 7 bases that match TRBD2. The clonotype originates from a man aged 30 to 45 in good health and CMV-seronegative. Sequencing was performed on PBMCs. The CDR3 DNA reads as TGTGCCAGCAGCTCATGGACTAGAGATGATACGCAGTATTTT. Encoded protein: CASSSWTRDDTQYF. Drawing the rest from reference TRBV7-9 and TRBJ2-3, the complete variable domain is DTGVSQNPRHKITKRGQNVTFRCDPISEHNRLYWYRQTLGQGPEFLTYFQNEAQLEKSRLLSDRFSAERPKGSFSTLEIQRTEQGDSAMYLCASSSWTRDDTQYFGPGTRLTVL.